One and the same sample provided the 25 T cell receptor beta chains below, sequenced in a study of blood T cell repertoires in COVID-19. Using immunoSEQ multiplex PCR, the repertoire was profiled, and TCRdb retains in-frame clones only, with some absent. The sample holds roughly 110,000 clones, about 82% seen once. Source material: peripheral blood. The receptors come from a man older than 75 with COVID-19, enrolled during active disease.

CDR3 protein: CSVTPGTDYGYTF. CDR3 nucleotides: TGCAGCGTGACCCCTGGGACAGACTATGGCTACACCTTC. The chain links TRBV29-1 to TRBJ1-2; 7 bases are a match to TRBD1. This CDR3 has 13 amino acids. Germline V gene data show CDR1 as SQVTM and CDR2 as ANQGSEA. J gave up 3 bases and V 6 bases, and 7 bases lay outside the gene matches.

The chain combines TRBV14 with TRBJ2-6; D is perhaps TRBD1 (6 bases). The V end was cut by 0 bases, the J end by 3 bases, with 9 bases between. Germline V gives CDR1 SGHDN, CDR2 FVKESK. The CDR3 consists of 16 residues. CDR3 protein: CASSQEAGVGANVLTF. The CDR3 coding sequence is TGTGCCAGCAGCCAAGAGGCAGGGGTTGGGGCCAACGTCCTGACTTTC. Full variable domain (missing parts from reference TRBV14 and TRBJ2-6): EAGVTQFPSHSVIEKGQTVTLRCDPISGHDNLYWYRRVMGKEIKFLLHFVKESKQDESGMPNNRFLAERTGGTYSTLKVQPAELEDSGVYFCASSQEAGVGANVLTFGAGSRLTVL.

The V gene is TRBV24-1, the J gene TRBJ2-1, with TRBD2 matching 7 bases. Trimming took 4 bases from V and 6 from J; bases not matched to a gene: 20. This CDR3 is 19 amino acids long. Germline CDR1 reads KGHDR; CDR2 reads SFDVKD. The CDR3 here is CATSDHGLVLSISINEQFF. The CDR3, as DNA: TGTGCCACCAGTGACCACGGACTAGTATTAAGTATTTCGATCAATGAGCAGTTCTTC.

Written as DNA, the CDR3 is TGTGCCAGCAGCTTCGTCGGACAGGGAACAGATACGCAGTATTTT. It specifies CASSFVGQGTDTQYF. The chain combines TRBV7-2 with TRBJ2-3, with TRBD1 identical over 8 bases. Germline CDR1 reads SGHTA; CDR2 reads FQGNSA. The CDR3 consists of 15 residues. After removal of 3 bases from V and 3 bases from J, the junction contained 5 bases not matched to a gene.

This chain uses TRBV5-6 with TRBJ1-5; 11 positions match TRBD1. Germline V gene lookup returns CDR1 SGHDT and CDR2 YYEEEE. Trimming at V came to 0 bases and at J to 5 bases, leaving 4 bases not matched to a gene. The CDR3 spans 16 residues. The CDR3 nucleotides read TGTGCCAGCAGCTTGGGGGGACAGGGGGTAGATCAGCCCCAGCATTTT. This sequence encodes CASSLGGQGVDQPQHF.

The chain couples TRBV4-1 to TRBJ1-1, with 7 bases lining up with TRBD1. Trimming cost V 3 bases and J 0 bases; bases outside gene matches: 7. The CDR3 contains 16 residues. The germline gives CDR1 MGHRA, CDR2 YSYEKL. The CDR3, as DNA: TGCGCCAGCAGCCATCCGACAGGGAGAATGAACACTGAAGCTTTCTTT. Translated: CASSHPTGRMNTEAFF.

The chain's CDR3 is CASSGGPGGTETQYF. Here the CDR3 DNA reads TGTGCCAGCAGCGGAGGGCCGGGGGGAACGGAGACCCAGTACTTC. The rearrangement joins TRBV6-5 to TRBJ2-5, with 7 bases that match TRBD2. Germline CDR1 reads MNHEY; CDR2 reads SVGAGI. V trimming: 6 bases; J trimming: 5 bases; junction bases outside the gene matches: 12. The CDR3 consists of 15 residues.

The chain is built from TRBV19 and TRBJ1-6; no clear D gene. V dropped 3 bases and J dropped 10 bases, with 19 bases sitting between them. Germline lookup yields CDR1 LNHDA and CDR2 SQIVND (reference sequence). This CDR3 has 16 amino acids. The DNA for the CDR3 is TGTGCCAGTAGTATCCTGGATAATATTCCGGGGTCACCCCTCCACTTT. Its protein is CASSILDNIPGSPLHF.

Written as DNA, the CDR3 is TGTGCCAGCAGCGTCAGACAGAGGAACACCGGGGAGCTGTTTTTT. Its protein product is CASSVRQRNTGELFF. The chain recombines TRBV9 with TRBJ2-2; the D gene is possibly TRBD1 (5 bases). Trimming shortened V by 2 bases and J by 1 base, and 9 bases separated the two germline ends. Germline CDR1 and CDR2: SGDLS and YYNGEE. The CDR3 sequence is 15 residues long.

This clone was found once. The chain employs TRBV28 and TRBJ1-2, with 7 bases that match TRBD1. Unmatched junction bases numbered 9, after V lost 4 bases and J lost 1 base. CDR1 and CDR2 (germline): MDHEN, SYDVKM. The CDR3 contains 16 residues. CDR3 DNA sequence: TGTGCCAGCAGTTCCCCAACAGGACAGGATAACTATGGCTACACCTTC. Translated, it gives CASSSPTGQDNYGYTF.

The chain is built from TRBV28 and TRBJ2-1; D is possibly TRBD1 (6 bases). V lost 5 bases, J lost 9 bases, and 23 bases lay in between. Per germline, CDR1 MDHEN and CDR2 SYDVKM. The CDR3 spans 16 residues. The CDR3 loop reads CASSTLGGRGLGEQFF. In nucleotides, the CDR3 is TGTGCCAGCAGTACCCTAGGAGGCAGGGGCCTTGGTGAGCAGTTCTTC.

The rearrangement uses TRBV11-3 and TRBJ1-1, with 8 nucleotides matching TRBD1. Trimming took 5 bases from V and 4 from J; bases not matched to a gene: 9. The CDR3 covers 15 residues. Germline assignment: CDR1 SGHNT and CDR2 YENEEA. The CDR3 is CASSPGQGGTTEAFF. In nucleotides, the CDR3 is TGTGCCAGCAGCCCAGGACAGGGAGGGACCACTGAAGCTTTCTTT.

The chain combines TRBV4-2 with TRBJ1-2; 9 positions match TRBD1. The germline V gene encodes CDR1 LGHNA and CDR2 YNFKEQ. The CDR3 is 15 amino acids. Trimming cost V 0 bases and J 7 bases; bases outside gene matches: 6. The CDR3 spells CASSQEEQGAGGYTF. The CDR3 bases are TGTGCCAGCAGCCAAGAGGAACAGGGGGCCGGTGGCTACACCTTC.

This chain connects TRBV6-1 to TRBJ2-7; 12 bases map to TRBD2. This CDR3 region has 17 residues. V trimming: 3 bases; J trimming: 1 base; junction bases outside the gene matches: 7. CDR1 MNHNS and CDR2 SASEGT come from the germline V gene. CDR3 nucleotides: TGTGCCAGCAGTGAGGCGGGGACTAGCGGGCCGTCCTACGAGCAGTACTTC. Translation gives CASSEAGTSGPSYEQYF.

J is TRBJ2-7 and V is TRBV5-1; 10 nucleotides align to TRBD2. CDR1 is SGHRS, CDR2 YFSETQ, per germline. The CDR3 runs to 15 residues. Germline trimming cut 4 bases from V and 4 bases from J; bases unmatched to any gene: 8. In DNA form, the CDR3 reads TGCGCCAGCAGCCTTCTAAGCGGGAGGGAGTACGAGCAGTACTTC. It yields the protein CASSLLSGREYEQYF.

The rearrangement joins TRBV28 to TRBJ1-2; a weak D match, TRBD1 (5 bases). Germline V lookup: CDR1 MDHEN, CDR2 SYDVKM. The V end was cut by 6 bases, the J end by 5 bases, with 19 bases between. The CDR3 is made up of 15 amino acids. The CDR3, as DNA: TGTGCCAGCAGATCAGTCGGGGGGGTTGCTTATGGCTACACCTTC. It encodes CASRSVGGVAYGYTF.

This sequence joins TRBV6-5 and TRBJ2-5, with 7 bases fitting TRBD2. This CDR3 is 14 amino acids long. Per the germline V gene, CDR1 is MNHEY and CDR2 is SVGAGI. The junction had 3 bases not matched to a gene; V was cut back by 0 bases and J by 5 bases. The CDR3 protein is CASSYSGGEETQYF. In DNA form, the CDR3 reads TGTGCCAGCAGTTACTCGGGGGGGGAGGAGACCCAGTACTTC.

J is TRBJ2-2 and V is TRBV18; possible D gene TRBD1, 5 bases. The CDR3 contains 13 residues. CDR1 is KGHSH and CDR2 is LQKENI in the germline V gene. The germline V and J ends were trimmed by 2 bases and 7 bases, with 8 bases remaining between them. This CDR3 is CASSPDQGGELFF. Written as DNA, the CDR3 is TGTGCCAGCTCACCAGATCAGGGCGGGGAGCTGTTTTTT. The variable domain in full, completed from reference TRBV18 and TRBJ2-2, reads NAGVMQNPRHLVRRRGQEARLRCSPMKGHSHVYWYRQLPEEGLKFMVYLQKENIIDESGMPKERFSAEFPKEGPSILRIQQVVRGDSAAYFCASSPDQGGELFFGEGSRLTVL.

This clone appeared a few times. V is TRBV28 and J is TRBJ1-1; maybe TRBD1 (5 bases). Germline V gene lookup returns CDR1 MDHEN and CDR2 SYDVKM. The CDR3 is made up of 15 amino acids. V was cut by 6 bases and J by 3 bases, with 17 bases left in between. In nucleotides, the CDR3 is TGTGCCAGCAGCCGCGCGGGGGGGATTGACACTGAAGCTTTCTTT. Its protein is CASSRAGGIDTEAFF.

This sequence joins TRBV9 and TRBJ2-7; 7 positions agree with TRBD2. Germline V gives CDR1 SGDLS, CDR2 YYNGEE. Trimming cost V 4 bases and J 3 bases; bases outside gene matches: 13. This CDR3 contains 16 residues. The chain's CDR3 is CASSPKFAGANYEQYF. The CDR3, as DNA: TGTGCCAGCAGCCCCAAGTTTGCGGGAGCTAACTACGAGCAGTACTTC.

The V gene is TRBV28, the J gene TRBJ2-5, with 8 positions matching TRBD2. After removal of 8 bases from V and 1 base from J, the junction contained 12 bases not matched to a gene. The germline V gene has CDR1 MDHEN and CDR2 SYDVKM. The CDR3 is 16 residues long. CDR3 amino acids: CASPGRAPHLQETQYF. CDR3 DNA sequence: TGTGCCAGCCCCGGGAGGGCTCCGCACCTCCAAGAGACCCAGTACTTC.

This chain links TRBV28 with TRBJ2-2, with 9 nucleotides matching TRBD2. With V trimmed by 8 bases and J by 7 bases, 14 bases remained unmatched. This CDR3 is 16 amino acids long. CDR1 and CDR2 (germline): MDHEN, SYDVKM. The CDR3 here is CASRPGLARLSGELFF. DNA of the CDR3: TGTGCCAGCCGCCCGGGACTAGCTCGGTTAAGCGGGGAGCTGTTTTTT.

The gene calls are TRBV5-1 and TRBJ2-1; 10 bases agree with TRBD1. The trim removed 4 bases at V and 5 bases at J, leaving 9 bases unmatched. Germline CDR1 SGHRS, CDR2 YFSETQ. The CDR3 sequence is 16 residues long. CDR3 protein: CASSGGQGVNDNEQFF. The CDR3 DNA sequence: TGCGCCAGCAGCGGTGGACAGGGGGTTAACGACAATGAGCAGTTCTTC.

CDR3 amino acids: CASSHHDRDYEQYF. The CDR3 DNA sequence: TGTGCCAGCAGCCATCACGACAGGGACTACGAGCAGTACTTC. This chain uses TRBV3-1 (or the pseudogene TRBV3-2) with TRBJ2-7; TRBD1 matches 7 bases. From germline, CDR1 is LGHDT and CDR2 YNNKEL (reference sequence). V gave up 3 bases and J gave up 3 bases; unmatched junction bases: 5. The CDR3 contains 14 residues.

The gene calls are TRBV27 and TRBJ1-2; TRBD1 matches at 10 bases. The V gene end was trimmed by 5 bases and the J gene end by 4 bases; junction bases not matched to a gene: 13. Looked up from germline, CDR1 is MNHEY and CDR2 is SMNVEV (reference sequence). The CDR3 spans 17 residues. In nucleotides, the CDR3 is TGTGCCAGCAGTACCACCTTCGGCGACAGGGGGCTCTATGGCTACACCTTC. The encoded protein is CASSTTFGDRGLYGYTF.